The 22 T cell receptor beta chains reported below all come from one sample, sequenced in a study of spatial heterogeneity in lung cancer. MiXCR was run by TCRdb on the 5' RACE reads, yielding one entry per CDR3 protein. The sample has 9,500 to 10,000 distinct CDR3 sequences; approximately 3.6% are singletons. Time point of the sample: blood taken at disease recurrence. Researchers sequenced whole RNA taken from tumor, nontumor lung or frozen PBMC without sorting. The sequenced sample was PBMCs, obtained at recurrence. The receptor set was obtained from a female donor with early-stage non-small cell lung cancer.

This clonotype was counted at least ten times. The library was designed around alpha chains, so this beta chain is a stray read whose abundance carries little weight. The genes are TRBV20-1 and TRBJ2-3; 9 bases line up with TRBD1. This CDR3 has 13 amino acids. CDR1 is DFQATT, CDR2 SNEGSKA, per germline (reference sequence). The V and J ends lost 3 bases and 6 bases, in that order; junction bases with no gene match: 4. The CDR3 DNA is TGCAGTGCTAGTCGACAGGGGGGCGATACGCAGTATTTT. It codes for CSASRQGGDTQYF.

This clonotype was detected ten times or more. Being off target in a library aimed at alpha chains, this beta chain has a size of little meaning. V and J are TRBV2 and TRBJ2-3; 7 bases are shared with TRBD2. Trimming cost V 5 bases and J 0 bases; bases outside gene matches: 5. There are 15 residues in the CDR3. In germline, CDR1 is SNHLY, CDR2 FYNNEI. Here the CDR3 DNA reads TGTGCCAGCAGTTCAGCGGGGTTCAGCACAGATACGCAGTATTTT. This codes for CASSSAGFSTDTQYF. Full variable domain (missing parts from reference TRBV2 and TRBJ2-3): EPEVTQTPSHQVTQMGQEVILRCVPISNHLYFYWYRQILGQKVEFLVSFYNNEISEKSEIFDDQFSVERPDGSNFTLKIRSTKLEDSAMYFCASSSAGFSTDTQYFGPGTRLTVL.

At least ten counts were recorded for this clonotype. This beta chain came through as a stray read in a library set up for alpha chains, and its size says little. This chain links TRBV29-1 with TRBJ1-1, with 8 bases matching TRBD1. Losses at the gene ends were 4 bases for V and 0 bases for J; bases not matched to a gene: 1. CDR1 SQVTM and CDR2 ANQGSEA come from the germline V gene. The CDR3 is 13 amino acids. The CDR3 is CSVGTGMNTEAFF. As DNA, the CDR3 is TGCAGCGTTGGGACAGGGATGAACACTGAAGCTTTCTTT.

By share of the sample, this clonotype is medium-sized. The library was built for alpha chains, so this beta chain is an off-target read and its size means little. The rearrangement joins TRBV25-1 to TRBJ2-7, with 7 positions matching TRBD1. V lost 9 bases to trimming and J lost 0 bases; unmatched junction nucleotides: 2. Germline CDR1 and CDR2: MGHDK and SYGVNS. The CDR3 extends over 12 amino acids. The CDR3 here is CASRQGSYEQYF. As DNA, the CDR3 is TGTGCCAGTAGACAGGGCTCCTACGAGCAGTACTTC.

This clonotype has more than one count but fewer than ten. Little can be read into the size of this beta chain, an off-target read in a library designed for alpha chains. This CDR3 is CASSYGGGSYEQYF. For the CDR3, the DNA is TGTGCCAGCAGTTATGGGGGGGGATCCTACGAGCAGTACTTC. This chain uses TRBV6-5 with TRBJ2-7, with 7 bases aligning to TRBD2. In germline, CDR1 is MNHEY, CDR2 SVGAGI. Trimming removed 3 bases from V and 1 base from J; junction bases left unmatched: 3. The CDR3 consists of 14 residues.

In its sample, this clonotype was seen many times. For a library built for alpha chains, this beta chain is a stray read; little rests on its size. This chain connects TRBV7-2 to TRBJ2-5; possibly TRBD1 or TRBD2 for D (6 bases each). The CDR3 has 14 residues. The V gene lost 5 bases and the J gene lost 1 base, with 11 bases spanning the gap. Germline V lookup: CDR1 SGHTA, CDR2 FQGNSA. The CDR3 nucleotides are TGTGCCAGCAGCCGAGGAGGGGGCCAAGAGACCCAGTACTTC. This encodes CASSRGGGQETQYF.

This clonotype was detected ten times or more. The library was built for alpha chains, so this beta chain is an off-target read and its size means little. V is TRBV30 and J is TRBJ2-3, with 9 bases aligning to TRBD1. The CDR3 covers 13 residues. The V and J ends lost 5 bases and 0 bases, in that order; junction bases with no gene match: 0. Germline V gene lookup returns CDR1 GTSNPN and CDR2 SVGIG (reference sequence). This chain's CDR3 is CAWGTGSTDTQYF. For the CDR3, the DNA is TGTGCCTGGGGGACAGGGAGCACAGATACGCAGTATTTT.

This clonotype was counted ten times or more. This beta chain is an off-target read within a library intended for alpha chains, so its frequency means little. This rearrangement joins TRBV2 to TRBJ2-1; 9 bases are shared with TRBD1. The CDR3 is 15 residues long. The V gene end was trimmed by 8 bases and the J gene end by 9 bases; junction bases not matched to a gene: 14. In germline, CDR1 is SNHLY, CDR2 FYNNEI. Here the CDR3 DNA reads TGTGCCAGCCGGGGAGGAGGACAGGGGAATATTGAGCAGTTCTTC. It is translated as CASRGGGQGNIEQFF.

Many counts were recorded for this clonotype. As an off-target read in a library built for alpha chains, this beta chain has a frequency of little significance. This chain links TRBV11-2 with TRBJ2-7; 11 bases fit TRBD2. In germline, CDR1 is SGHAT, CDR2 FQNNGV. V trimming: 3 bases; J trimming: 3 bases; junction bases outside the gene matches: 7. The CDR3 extends over 16 amino acids. The CDR3 sequence is CASSFLTSGGLYEQYF. Here the CDR3 DNA reads TGTGCCAGCAGCTTCTTAACTAGCGGGGGCCTCTACGAGCAGTACTTC.

The sample holds a few counts of this clonotype. The library was prepared for alpha chains; this beta chain is a stray read, so its frequency means little. V is TRBV20-1 and J is TRBJ2-1; 8 nucleotides line up with TRBD2. Trimming removed 3 bases from V and 2 bases from J; junction bases left unmatched: 0. There are 13 residues in the CDR3. CDR1 is DFQATT, CDR2 SNEGSKA, per germline (reference sequence). This CDR3 reads CSASGGAYNEQFF. In DNA, the CDR3 is TGCAGTGCTAGCGGGGGGGCCTACAATGAGCAGTTCTTC.

In its sample, this clonotype was seen many times. This beta chain was picked up by a library intended for alpha chains and is off target, so its count carries little meaning. This sequence joins TRBV3-1 and TRBJ2-3; D uncertain. Germline V gives CDR1 LGHDT, CDR2 YNNKEL (reference sequence). The CDR3 has 12 amino acids. V was trimmed by 3 bases and J by 3 bases, leaving 4 bases between them. DNA for the CDR3: TGTGCCAGCAGCCACCGAACAGATACGCAGTATTTT. It codes for CASSHRTDTQYF.

This clonotype occurred many times. This beta chain is a stray sequence in a library constructed for alpha chains; its clone size is not meaningful. The rearrangement uses TRBV4-2 and TRBJ1-4; D call uncertain. The V gene's germline CDR1 is LGHNA and CDR2 YNFKEQ. This CDR3 comprises 16 residues. V dropped 0 bases and J dropped 0 bases, with 8 bases sitting between them. CDR3 region: CASSQDIAATNEKLFF. Written as DNA, the CDR3 is TGTGCCAGCAGCCAAGATATAGCCGCAACTAATGAAAAACTGTTTTTT.

This clonotype was counted ten times or more. This beta chain is a stray read from a library made for alpha chains; its abundance is not meaningful. The chain uses TRBV20-1 and TRBJ1-3, with 7 bases that match TRBD1. The J segment lost 3 bases and the V segment lost 1 base, leaving 6 bases of the junction unmatched. CDR1 is DFQATT and CDR2 is SNEGSKA in the germline V gene (reference sequence). This CDR3 comprises 15 residues. DNA for the CDR3: TGCAGTGCTAGAGGTGACAGGGTCTTTGGAAACACCATATATTTT. Translated: CSARGDRVFGNTIYF.

This clonotype appeared a few times. Found in a library prepared for alpha chains, this beta chain is an off-target read, and its abundance has little meaning. The rearrangement joins TRBV19 to TRBJ2-3, with D maybe TRBD2 (6 bases). Between the trimmed V and J ends, which lost 5 bases and 2 bases, there was a span of 11 bases. This CDR3 has 14 amino acids. Germline V gene sequence: CDR1 LNHDA, CDR2 SQIVND (reference sequence). The chain's CDR3 is CASSDGGDTDTQYF. The CDR3 coding sequence is TGTGCCAGTAGTGACGGCGGGGACACAGATACGCAGTATTTT.

This clonotype showed up many times. Because this beta chain is a stray read in a library intended to capture alpha chains, its abundance should not be given much weight. The rearrangement uses TRBV28 and TRBJ1-3, with D possibly being TRBD1 (6 bases). This CDR3 comprises 18 residues. The germline V gene encodes CDR1 MDHEN and CDR2 SYDVKM. V gave up 6 bases and J gave up 1 base, with 22 bases separating them. The CDR3 here is CASRVSWAGAQSGNTIYF. The CDR3 nucleotides are TGTGCCAGCAGAGTCTCCTGGGCAGGGGCACAATCTGGAAACACCATATATTTT.

In this sample, this clonotype turned up many times. For a library built for alpha chains, this beta chain is a stray read; little rests on its size. V and J are TRBV6-6 and TRBJ1-1; TRBD1 aligns across 7 bases. Germline assignment: CDR1 MNHNY and CDR2 SVGAGI (reference sequence). The V segment lost 5 bases and the J segment 7 bases; nucleotides outside the gene matches: 13. The CDR3 contains 15 residues. The chain's CDR3 is CASSLGTAKGGEAFF. For the CDR3, the DNA is TGTGCCAGCAGTCTCGGGACAGCAAAAGGAGGTGAAGCTTTCTTT.

This clonotype was recorded at least ten times. The library was designed around alpha chains, so this beta chain is a stray read whose abundance carries little weight. The chain uses TRBV5-1 and TRBJ2-3; no clear D. This CDR3 has 14 residues. Trimming stripped 4 bases from V and 0 bases from J, with 9 bases between. Germline V gene lookup returns CDR1 SGHRS and CDR2 YFSETQ. The CDR3 loop is CASSAGGSTDTQYF. Written as DNA, the CDR3 is TGCGCCAGCAGCGCCGGTGGTAGCACAGATACGCAGTATTTT.

On this clonotype itself: This beta chain came through as a stray read in a library set up for alpha chains, and its size says little. This rearrangement joins TRBV7-2 to TRBJ2-5; the match to TRBD1 covers 8 bases. CDR3 length: 14 amino acids. V dropped 3 bases and J dropped 1; count of bases not matched to a gene: 1. Germline CDR1 and CDR2: SGHTA and FQGNSA. The CDR3 nucleotides read TGTGCCAGCAGCTTTACAGGGGGCCAAGAGACCCAGTACTTC. Amino acids: CASSFTGGQETQYF.

There are many counts of this clonotype. The library was designed around alpha chains, so this beta chain is a stray read whose abundance carries little weight. The rearrangement uses TRBV6-5 and TRBJ2-7, with TRBD1 as a possible D gene (5 bases). Germline V gives CDR1 MNHEY, CDR2 SVGAGI. Trimming cost V 6 bases and J 6 bases, with 12 bases left between them. The CDR3 contains 12 residues. The CDR3 nucleotides read TGTGCCAGCAGACCCAGGGTCGGCGAGCAGTACTTC. Encoded protein: CASRPRVGEQYF.

This clonotype was counted many times. The library was designed around alpha chains, so this beta chain is a stray read whose abundance carries little weight. V usage is TRBV7-2 and J usage is TRBJ2-2; 9 bases map to TRBD2. CDR3 length: 17 amino acids. Germline V lookup: CDR1 SGHTA, CDR2 FQGNSA. The ends lost 1 base at V and 7 bases at J; junction bases unmatched: 10. DNA of the CDR3: TGTGCCAGCAGCTTAGTTACGGCGGGGGGGCCCGGCGGGGAGCTGTTTTTT. Its translation: CASSLVTAGGPGGELFF.

This clonotype showed up many times. As an off-target read in a library built for alpha chains, this beta chain has a frequency of little significance. The chain recombines TRBV11-1 with TRBJ2-6; TRBD2 agrees at 9 bases. The CDR3 loop spans 18 amino acids. In germline, CDR1 is SGHAT, CDR2 FQDESV (reference sequence). V shed 2 bases and J 0 bases; nucleotides not matched to a gene: 5. The CDR3 nucleotides are TGTGCCAGCAGCTTAAGGCGGGGGGGCCTCTCTGGGGCCAACGTCCTGACTTTC. Amino acid sequence: CASSLRRGGLSGANVLTF.

Points on this clonotype: A clone one base away is much larger, so this may be a read error. This beta chain is an unintended read in a library built for alpha chains; its size means little. The genes are TRBV19 and TRBJ1-2, with D uncertain. CDR1 and CDR2 (germline): LNHDA, SQIVND (reference sequence). The CDR3 is made up of 13 amino acids. The CDR3 sequence: CVSLNFRNYGYTF. The CDR3 DNA sequence: TGTGTCAGTCTGAACTTCAGGAACTATGGCTACACCTTC.